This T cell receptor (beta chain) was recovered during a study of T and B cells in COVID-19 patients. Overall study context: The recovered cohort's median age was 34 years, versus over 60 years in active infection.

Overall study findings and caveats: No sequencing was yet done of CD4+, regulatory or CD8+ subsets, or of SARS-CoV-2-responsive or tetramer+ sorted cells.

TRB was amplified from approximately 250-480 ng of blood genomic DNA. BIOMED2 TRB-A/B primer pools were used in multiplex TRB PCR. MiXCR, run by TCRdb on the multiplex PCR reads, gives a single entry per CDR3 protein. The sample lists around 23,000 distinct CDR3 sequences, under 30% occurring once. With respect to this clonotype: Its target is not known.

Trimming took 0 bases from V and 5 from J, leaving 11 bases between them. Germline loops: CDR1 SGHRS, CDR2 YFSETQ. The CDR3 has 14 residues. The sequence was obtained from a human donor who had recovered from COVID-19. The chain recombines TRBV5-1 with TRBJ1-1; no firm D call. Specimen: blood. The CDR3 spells CASSLEGVETEAFF. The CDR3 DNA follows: TGCGCCAGCAGCTTGGAGGGCGTTGAGACTGAAGCTTTCTTT.